This TCR beta chain was found in a study of cytomegalovirus exposure and HLA in healthy donors (TCRdb year 2017). At the level of the whole study: An earlier analysis of several hundred of the donors reported 250 to 350 Gb of sequence data and around 110 million unique TCR beta sequences from some 180 million T cells. All discovery cohort repertoires had been generated using a single sequencing platform. Because of strong linkage in the cohort, a few DR-DQ haplotypes were treated as single units for association and clustering. Of the approximately 400 genotyped donors, about 80% fell in the genetic ancestry cluster associated with self-reported Caucasian donors. The number of donors typed differed by locus, with roughly 620-630 for A, B, C, DRB1 and DQB1, roughly 520 for DQA1, nearly 610 for DPA1, and approximately 470 for DPB1. The study aimed to test whether signatures of past pathogen exposure could be identified by cataloging public T cell receptors. Across approximately 400 genotyped donors of the cohort, an average of approximately 240,000 unique TCR beta nucleotide sequences per donor were sequenced, and approximately 19% of those sequences were non-productive. The study combined high-throughput TCR immunosequencing, statistical association of individual TCRs with disease status, and machine learning to predict cytomegalovirus infection status. To study patterns of TCR occurrence, a later analysis re-analyzed previously published TCR beta repertoires from 500 to 850 donors and added high-resolution HLA genotyping. HLA typing included class I and class II loci at four-digit resolution. In the later analysis, no new phenotypic data were used to find candidate immune exposures; instead, reliance was placed on TCR beta sequences and their occurrence across donors. Using immunosequencing, the study profiled T cell repertoires from 666 subjects and related those repertoires to cytomegalovirus serostatus. In addition to the first cohort of 666 subjects, a separate validation cohort of 130 or so different subjects was used. Donor age, sex, ethnicity and CMV serostatus were compiled alongside the repertoire data. In an earlier analysis of roughly 540 of the donors, high-throughput TCR beta sequencing was used to judge whether each TCR beta V gene segment behaved as functional or pseudogenic. A later genetic analysis used genome-wide SNP genotypes for about 65% of the 666 donors, treating that subset as a discovery cohort. An early release that covered some 640 HLA-typed donors contained approximately 300 gigabases of sequencing data and 85 million to 100 million unique TCR sequences.

A single count supports this clone. The antigen it recognizes is unknown. It has no much larger one-base neighbor in the sample; base qualities were not kept. The cohort comprised around 690 healthy bone marrow donors. At the time of sampling, every cohort member was nominally healthy, though immune exposures that went unrecorded were likely present. The donor tested CMV seropositive, placing the donor among the 290 or so seropositive members of the cohort. Every donor gave a peripheral blood sample, and the peripheral blood mononuclear cells from that sample were used for TCR beta sequencing. Genomic DNA was extracted from the blood cell samples with the Qiagen DNeasy Blood Extraction Kit. What the authors observed across the whole study: Compared with equally common non-associated chains, HLA-associated TCR beta chains in a later analysis were more clonally expanded and had lower generation probabilities. A later analysis associated 16,951 TCR beta sequences with specific HLA alleles at a false discovery rate of 0.05. Three of the identified cytomegalovirus-associated TCR beta chains were confirmed in vitro to be specific for cytomegalovirus antigens. The cohort was sequenced for TCR beta chains only, and without alpha or paired-chain data the features that could be detected were limited. A later analysis found that most CMV-associated TCR beta chains appeared HLA-restricted, with HLA associations seemingly driven largely by CMV exposure. According to a later genetic analysis, donors in an Asian-associated ancestry cluster had fewer N-insertions in productive TCRs than the approximately 630-donor mean. While some public TCRs were present in many individuals, most TCR sequences turned up only very rarely across donors. Over 15 rarely observed V segments, including chromosome 9 orphons, were excluded from the earlier analysis of about 610 of the donors because counts were too low. According to a later analysis, TCR association rates differed among HLA loci, with DRB1 alleles showing the most associated TCRs and HLA-C alleles showing the fewest. A later analysis reported that several top co-occurrence clusters appeared linked to parvovirus B19, influenza, CMV and Epstein-Barr virus. The presence/absence analyses assumed that sequencing depth was roughly uniform across donors, and that assumption may not be true. It was suggested by the authors that the approach could potentially be generalized to other disease states and immunological phenotypes. The only immune exposure information available for the cohort was CMV serostatus. In a later genetic analysis, a missense DCLRE1C variant was associated with V-gene and J-gene trimming of TCR beta chains, and the association was replicated in an independent cohort. Some IMGT-functional V segments, including TRBV6-2 and TRBV6-3, could not be distinguished by the 87-base-pair reads and were therefore excluded. Correlated functional status among segregating V segments might be attributable to linkage disequilibrium, but an unknown experimental factor could not be ruled out. The classifier was reported to diagnose cytomegalovirus status with high specificity and sensitivity in both the original and validation cohorts. In the study, 150 to 200 TCR beta chains were listed as associated with cytomegalovirus. A cluster of highly shared sequence variants was judged likely to be a technical artifact of the sequencing pipeline. Broadly in line with IMGT annotations, most TCR beta V segments showed up in productive rearrangements about 87% or about 30% of the time in an earlier analysis of several hundred of the donors. A further reported finding was that TCR beta sequences accurately predicted the HLA-A and HLA-B alleles for most subjects in the first cohort. Assigning TCR associations to individual alleles was difficult when HLA alleles, especially DR and DQ, strongly co-occurred. Because some donors lacked HLA typing at each locus, the association tests relied only on the typed subset.

Libraries were made using the immunoSEQ multiplex PCR assay. The multiplex PCR relied on a mix of 60 forward primers for TCR Vbeta segments and 13 reverse primers for TCR Jbeta segments. Amplification of the CDR3 region of rearranged TCR beta genes was performed with a multiplex PCR assay on genomic DNA. The amplified TCR beta libraries were sequenced on the Illumina HiSeq System as 87-base-pair reads. Per the original workflow: In a later analysis, some 80 million unique TCR beta chains were counted across the 500 to 850 repertoires, and approximately 11 million of these chains were shared by at least two donors. Raw reads were error-corrected and collapsed into unique sequences with a nearest-neighbor algorithm that merged closely related sequences to remove PCR and sequencing errors. To assign V, D and J gene segments, CDR3 sequences were aligned to IMGT reference sequences. Each retained sequence needed at least a six-nucleotide match to both a V gene segment and a J gene segment. A rearrangement counted as productive if the CDR3 had no stop codons and remained in frame with V and J, and every other rearrangement counted as non-productive. CDR3 was defined according to IMGT convention as the region running from the second conserved V-encoded cysteine to the conserved J-encoded phenylalanine. The earlier analysis of about 640 of the donors excluded any sequence lacking an unambiguous match to a single V gene segment. In an earlier analysis of approximately 590 of the donors, a V segment was called functional when productive rearrangements were above 56.7%, and segregating when the standard deviation between donors exceeded 5%. A statistical classification framework was built for diagnosing cytomegalovirus status from the catalog of TCR beta chain sequences. In a later analysis, V and J genes were assigned by comparing TCR nucleotide sequences against IMGT/GENE-DB human TR gene sequences. A later analysis assigned CDR3 sequences and most-parsimonious VDJ recombination scenarios with the TCRdist pipeline. In a later analysis, each TCR beta chain was defined by its CDR3 amino acid sequence together with its V-gene family, and reads without a unique V-gene family were excluded. As a way to deal with suspected cross-contamination and a sequencing artifact, a later analysis dropped 500 to 700 nucleotide sequences that were highly shared and had low generation probability. For each public chain, a later analysis derived a clonal expansion index from normalized ranks of inferred template counts within each repertoire. In a later analysis, generation probabilities were computed with a VDJ recombination model fitted to out-of-frame rearrangements, and the resulting probabilities were checked against IGoR. A later analysis scored TCR-TCR, TCR-HLA and TCR-CMV co-occurrence with hypergeometric tests, applying a repertoire-size bias correction to TCR pairs. False discovery rates were estimated in a later analysis by permuting HLA or CMV assignments 20 times. In a later analysis, co-occurring TCRs were grouped with DBSCAN, and TCRdist sequence similarity was added when clustering was performed within HLA-allele-positive subsets. Repertoires with fewer than 30,000 or more than 120,000 public chains were left out of co-occurrence clustering, as were about five repertoires with anomalous nucleotide sharing. The table was pulled from immuneACCESS by TCRdb, which kept in-frame rearrangements only. Such tables lose some clones; where checked, under half of the loss comes from unresolved V genes, and the rest has no known cause. The D gene and trimming were derived from the DNA, and the V and J assignments and clone size from that table. For this sample the table gives 100,000 to 150,000 clones, of which 65% to 85% were detected only once. The ten largest clones take up 4% of the sample.

The CDR3 measures 16 amino acids from cysteine to phenylalanine. Of the read, only the CDR3 DNA is kept; its 48 bases are in frame from base 1. Sequences SGHAT (CDR1) and FQNNGV (CDR2) are obtained from the germline V gene. Germline trimming: 5 bases from V, 1 base from J; junction bases outside gene matches: 7. The V gene is TRBV11-2 and the J gene is TRBJ2-2; 7 central nucleotides agree with TRBD2. The sample taken for sequencing was PBMCs. This clonotype originated in a man aged 18 to 29 in good health and CMV-seropositive. The CDR3 sequence is CASSRDLAVNTGELFF. The DNA reads as follows: TGTGCCAGCAGCCGAGACCTAGCGGTGAACACCGGGGAGCTGTTTTTT.